The 18 T cell receptor beta chains given below trace back to one sample, sequenced in a study of blood T cell repertoires in COVID-19. Libraries were prepared by immunoSEQ multiplex PCR; TCRdb keeps only in-frame clonotypes and omits some of them. The sample records roughly 250,000 clones, around 82% being singletons. Sequenced sample: peripheral blood. The receptors come from a person aged 65 to 85 with COVID-19, enrolled during active disease.

The chain carries TRBV29-1 and TRBJ1-5, with D hard to call. This CDR3 region has 20 residues. Per germline, CDR1 SQVTM and CDR2 ANQGSEA. V shed 6 bases and J shed 1 base, with 31 bases lying between them. CDR3 residues: CSVSITPGLSQLVSNQPQHF. The CDR3 region has the DNA TGCAGCGTCTCTATTACGCCGGGTTTGAGCCAGTTAGTAAGCAATCAGCCCCAGCATTTT.

The chain couples TRBV6-2 or TRBV6-3 to TRBJ1-4; possible D gene TRBD1, 6 bases. The ends were cut back, 5 bases at V and 2 bases at J, with 9 bases in the middle. This CDR3 contains 14 residues. Germline CDR1 MNHEY, CDR2 SVGEGT. CDR3 residues: CASSRGQTNEKLFF. DNA of the CDR3: TGTGCCAGCAGTCGAGGACAGACTAATGAAAAACTGTTTTTT.

This clone was recorded at least ten times. This sequence joins TRBV5-4 and TRBJ1-2; a weak D match, TRBD1 (6 bases). V was trimmed by 1 base and J by 6 bases, leaving 13 bases between them. Germline CDR1 SGHNT, CDR2 YYREEE (reference sequence). The CDR3 runs 14 residues. The chain's CDR3 is CASSLYGQRNGYTF. CDR3 coding DNA: TGTGCCAGCAGCTTGTACGGACAGCGAAATGGCTACACCTTC.

This chain joins TRBV7-2 and TRBJ2-3, with D perhaps TRBD1 (5 bases). Trimming took off 1 base at V and 2 bases at J, with 7 bases between the two ends. CDR1 SGHTA and CDR2 FQGNSA come from the germline V gene. The CDR3 consists of 14 residues. The CDR3 region is CASSLGGNTDTQYF. The CDR3 bases are TGTGCCAGCAGCTTAGGGGGCAACACAGATACGCAGTATTTT.

This chain connects TRBV4-1 to TRBJ1-1; D unclear. Germline lookup yields CDR1 MGHRA and CDR2 YSYEKL. V shed 1 base and J shed 0 bases, with 9 bases lying between them. The CDR3 runs to 15 residues. The CDR3 region is CASSQADKLNTEAFF. For the CDR3, the DNA is TGCGCCAGCAGCCAAGCCGACAAGCTGAACACTGAAGCTTTCTTT.

The chain carries TRBV28 and TRBJ2-7; D perhaps matches TRBD1 (5 bases). The CDR3 sequence is 15 residues long. Germline CDR1 reads MDHEN; CDR2 reads SYDVKM. Trimming removed 2 bases at V and 3 bases at J, with 14 bases between. The CDR3 bases are TGTGCCAGCAGTTTAGACAGTTCTCCCGTCTACGAGCAGTACTTC. Translating gives CASSLDSSPVYEQYF.

This clone has only a few counts. J is TRBJ2-1 and V is TRBV28, with D tentatively TRBD2 (5 bases). This CDR3 has 15 residues. Trimming took off 6 bases at V and 4 bases at J, with 16 bases between the two ends. Germline CDR1 MDHEN, CDR2 SYDVKM. The CDR3: CASSSPRGRYNEQFF. CDR3 nucleotide sequence: TGTGCCAGCAGCTCGCCCCGGGGAAGGTACAATGAGCAGTTCTTC.

This clone was detected a few times. The chain carries TRBV4-3 and TRBJ1-2, with 7 bases that match TRBD1. The ends lost 0 bases at V and 6 bases at J; junction bases unmatched: 13. Germline values: CDR1 LGHNA, CDR2 YSLEER. This CDR3 has 17 amino acids. The CDR3 here is CASSQEVLRGPPHGYTF. CDR3 nucleotide sequence: TGCGCCAGCAGCCAAGAGGTGTTGAGGGGGCCCCCCCATGGCTACACCTTC.

This chain joins TRBV6-2 or TRBV6-3 and TRBJ2-3; 9 bases map to TRBD1. The CDR3 has 17 amino acids. Germline trimming cut 3 bases from V and 8 bases from J; bases unmatched to any gene: 15. The germline CDR1 and CDR2 sequences are MNHEY and SVGEGT. CDR3 bases: TGTGCCAGCAGTTATCAGGCCGGGGACAGGGTGGCGGTTACGCAGTATTTT. Translating gives CASSYQAGDRVAVTQYF.

This clone was seen a single time. J is TRBJ1-2 and V is TRBV28, with D unresolved. Between the trimmed V and J ends, which lost 5 bases and 6 bases, there was a span of 13 bases. This CDR3 is built from 13 residues. Germline assignment: CDR1 MDHEN and CDR2 SYDVKM. CDR3 residues: CASSPPDLNGYTF. The CDR3 DNA sequence: TGTGCCAGCAGTCCCCCAGACTTGAATGGCTACACCTTC.

This clone was seen only a few times. The V call is TRBV19, the J call TRBJ1-6; 9 nucleotides line up with TRBD1. V shed 6 bases, J shed 9 bases, and the junction held 6 bases outside the gene matches. Germline-derived CDR1 and CDR2 are LNHDA and SQIVND (reference sequence). This CDR3 is built from 14 residues. As DNA, the CDR3 is TGTGCCAGTAGGTACCGGGACAGGGCTTCACCCCTCCACTTT. It is translated as CASRYRDRASPLHF.

The chain recombines TRBV30 with TRBJ1-5; no firm D call. In germline, CDR1 is GTSNPN, CDR2 SVGIG (reference sequence). The CDR3 sequence is 11 residues long. Trimming removed 3 bases at V and 11 bases at J, with 11 bases between. The CDR3 sequence is CAWSDSLAQHF. CDR3 in DNA: TGTGCCTGGAGCGATAGTCTGGCCCAGCATTTT.

This clone came up once. The chain employs TRBV28 and TRBJ2-5; 8 nucleotides line up with TRBD1. The CDR3 has 18 residues. Losses at the gene ends were 6 bases for V and 1 base for J; bases not matched to a gene: 16. CDR1 and CDR2 from the germline V gene are MDHEN and SYDVKM. The CDR3: CASSRKIRDRTIQETQYF. CDR3 DNA: TGTGCCAGCAGCCGAAAGATCCGGGACAGGACAATCCAAGAGACCCAGTACTTC.

The chain links TRBV9 to TRBJ2-3; 7 bases agree with TRBD2. Germline V lookup: CDR1 SGDLS, CDR2 YYNGEE. The CDR3 loop spans 17 amino acids. V shed 0 bases, J shed 0 bases, and the junction held 7 bases outside the gene matches. CDR3 DNA: TGTGCCAGCAGCGTAGCTGGGAGCGGGACTAGCACAGATACGCAGTATTTT. Translated: CASSVAGSGTSTDTQYF.

The chain joins TRBV6-5 to TRBJ1-2; TRBD1 matches 9 bases. CDR3 length: 14 residues. From germline, CDR1 is MNHEY and CDR2 SVGAGI. The trim removed 5 bases at V and 8 bases at J, leaving 9 bases unmatched. CDR3 in DNA: TGTGCCAGCAGTCGGGACAGGGTTCCCTTCGGCTACACCTTC. Amino acid sequence: CASSRDRVPFGYTF.

J is TRBJ2-2 and V is TRBV7-2, with D possibly matching TRBD2 (5 bases). Trimming cost V 3 bases and J 5 bases, with 13 bases left between them. The CDR3 is made up of 15 amino acids. Per the germline V gene, CDR1 is SGHTA and CDR2 is FQGNSA. Here the CDR3 DNA reads TGTGCCAGCAGCTTCCTGGCCCGAGGGACCGGGGAGCTGTTTTTT. This encodes CASSFLARGTGELFF.

The sample holds a few counts of this clone. The rearrangement links TRBV20-1 to TRBJ2-7; D not resolved. Between the trimmed V and J ends, which lost 3 bases and 3 bases, there was a span of 6 bases. Germline V lookup: CDR1 DFQATT, CDR2 SNEGSKA (reference sequence). The CDR3 has 11 amino acids. The CDR3 sequence is CSASPSYEQYF. CDR3 DNA: TGCAGTGCTAGCCCCAGCTACGAGCAGTACTTC.

The V and J genes are TRBV28 and TRBJ2-3; tentatively, D is TRBD1 (6 bases). Germline assignment: CDR1 MDHEN and CDR2 SYDVKM. Trimming stripped 3 bases from V and 4 bases from J, with 14 bases between. The CDR3 has 15 amino acids. The CDR3 spells CASSFMGAQADTQYF. The CDR3 bases are TGTGCCAGCAGTTTTATGGGGGCCCAAGCAGATACGCAGTATTTT.